This paragraph reports one T cell receptor beta chain. Its target is unknown. The sample is drawn from a study of vaccination effects on CD4 cells after COVID-19. General study points: Clones induced by infection and by vaccine showed marked clonal contraction late after vaccination.

V lost 5 bases and J 2 bases, leaving 11 bases between the germline ends. The CDR3 runs to 15 residues. The V gene's germline CDR1 is KGHDR and CDR2 SFDVKD. Method: immunoSEQ multiplex PCR; TCRdb's copy keeps in-frame clones and lacks some. The table records tens of thousands of clones, roughly 80% of them present only once. Prior to sequencing, the ViraFEST assay stimulated PBMC with viral peptide pools, which expanded the antigen-specific CD4+ T cells. A roughly 10-day culture period preceded the isolation of CD4+ T cells. The healthy vaccine recipients, who had no prior SARS-CoV-2 infection, showed negative nucleocapsid antibodies. Around 2 million PBMC were placed in each well, which was supplemented with 10 IU/ml IL-2 and about 10 ug/ml peptides.

This TCR was sampled from a human donor who received a COVID-19 vaccine. The chain uses TRBV24-1 and TRBJ2-2, with D tentatively TRBD1 (6 bases). Here the sequenced sample was CD4+ T cells from PBMCs cultured with HCoV-229E spike peptides, taken before COVID-19 vaccination. CDR3 sequence: CATSARQDNTGELFF. CDR3 nucleotides: TGTGCCACCAGTGCACGACAGGACAACACCGGGGAGCTGTTTTTT.